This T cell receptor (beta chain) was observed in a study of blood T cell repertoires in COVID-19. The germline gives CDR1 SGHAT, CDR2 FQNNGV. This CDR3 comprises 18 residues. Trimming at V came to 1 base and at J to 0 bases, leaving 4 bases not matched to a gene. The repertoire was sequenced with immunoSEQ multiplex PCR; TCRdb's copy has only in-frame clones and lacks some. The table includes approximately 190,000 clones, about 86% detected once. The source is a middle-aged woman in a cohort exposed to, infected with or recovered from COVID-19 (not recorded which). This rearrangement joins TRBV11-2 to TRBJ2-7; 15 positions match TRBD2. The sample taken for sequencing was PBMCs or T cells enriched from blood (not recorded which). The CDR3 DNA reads TGTGCCAGCAGCTTAGGGGGACTAGCGGGAGGTTACTCCTACGAGCAGTACTTC. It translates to CASSLGGLAGGYSYEQYF.